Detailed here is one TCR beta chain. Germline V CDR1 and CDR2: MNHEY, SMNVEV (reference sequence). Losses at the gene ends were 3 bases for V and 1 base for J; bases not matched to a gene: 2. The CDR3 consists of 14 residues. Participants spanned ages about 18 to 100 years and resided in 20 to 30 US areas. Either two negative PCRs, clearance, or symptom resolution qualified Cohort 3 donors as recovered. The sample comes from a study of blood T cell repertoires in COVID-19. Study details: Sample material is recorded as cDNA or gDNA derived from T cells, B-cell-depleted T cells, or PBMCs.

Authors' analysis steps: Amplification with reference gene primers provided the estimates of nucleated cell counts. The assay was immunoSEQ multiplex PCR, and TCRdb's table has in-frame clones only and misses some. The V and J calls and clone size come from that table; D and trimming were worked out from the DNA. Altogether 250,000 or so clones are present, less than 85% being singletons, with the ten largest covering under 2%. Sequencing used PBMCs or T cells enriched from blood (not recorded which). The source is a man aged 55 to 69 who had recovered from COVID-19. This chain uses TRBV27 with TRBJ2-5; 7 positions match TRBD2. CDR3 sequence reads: CASSLGGIQETQYF. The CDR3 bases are TGTGCCAGCAGTTTGGGGGGGATCCAAGAGACCCAGTACTTC.